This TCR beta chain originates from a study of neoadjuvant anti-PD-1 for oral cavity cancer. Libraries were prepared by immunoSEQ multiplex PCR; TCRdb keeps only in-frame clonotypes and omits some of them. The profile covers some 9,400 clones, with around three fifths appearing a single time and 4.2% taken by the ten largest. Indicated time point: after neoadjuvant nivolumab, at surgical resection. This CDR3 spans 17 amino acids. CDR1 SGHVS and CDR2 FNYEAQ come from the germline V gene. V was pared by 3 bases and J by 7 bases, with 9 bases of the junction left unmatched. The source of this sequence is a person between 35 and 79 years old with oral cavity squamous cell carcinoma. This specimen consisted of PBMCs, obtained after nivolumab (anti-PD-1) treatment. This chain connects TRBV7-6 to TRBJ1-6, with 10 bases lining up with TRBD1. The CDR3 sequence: CASSLTGGATLNSPLHF. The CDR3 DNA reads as TGTGCCAGCAGCTTGACAGGGGGCGCGACTCTCAATTCACCCCTCCACTTT.